Following are 25 T cell receptor beta chains from one sample sequenced in a study of T cells in Graves' hyperthyroidism and ophthalmopathy. RNA transcripts provided the source from which TCR beta CDR3 regions were amplified. An initial round of RT-PCR targeting the TCR CDR3 relied on the HTBI primer set. TCRdb analysed the multiplex PCR reads with MiXCR anew, one entry per CDR3 protein. This table has 660,000 or so distinct CDR3 sequences, less than 25% appearing once. Input material: blood. Every receptor here comes from a man aged 30 to 39 with Graves' ophthalmopathy.

There are many counts of this clonotype. This chain uses TRBV2 with TRBJ1-1; possible D gene TRBD1, 5 bases. Germline values: CDR1 SNHLY, CDR2 FYNNEI. Trimming removed 3 bases from V and 0 bases from J, with 8 bases in between. The CDR3 covers 14 residues. CDR3 nucleotides: TGTGCCAGCAGTGATACAGGACTGAACACTGAAGCTTTCTTT. Its translation: CASSDTGLNTEAFF.

The rearrangement uses TRBV19 and TRBJ2-1; D perhaps matches TRBD2 (6 bases). The V gene lost 1 base and the J gene lost 6 bases, with 7 bases spanning the gap. The CDR3 has 13 residues. Germline V CDR1 and CDR2: LNHDA, SQIVND (reference sequence). CDR3 region: CASSIAGVNEQFF. CDR3 bases: TGTGCCAGTAGTATAGCGGGAGTCAATGAGCAGTTCTTC. The complete variable domain, with remaining parts taken from reference TRBV19 and TRBJ2-1, reads DGGITQSPKYLFRKEGQNVTLSCEQNLNHDAMYWYRQDPGQGLRLIYYSQIVNDFQKGDIAEGYSVSREKKESFPLTVTSAQKNPTAFYLCASSIAGVNEQFFGPGTRLTVL.

About this clonotype: The germline gene is not matched at one end of the junction; a read error may be the cause. The chain employs TRBV6-1 and TRBJ2-1; 10 positions match TRBD2. CDR1 and CDR2 from the germline V gene are MNHNS and SASEGT. The CDR3 consists of 13 residues. This chain's CDR3 is CASTEREGNAQFF. The CDR3 bases are TGTGCCAGCACCGAGCGGGAGGGCAATGCGCAGTTCTTC.

The rearrangement uses TRBV6-2 or TRBV6-3 and TRBJ2-7; D possibly corresponds to TRBD2 (6 bases). The CDR3 is 19 residues long. Between the trimmed V and J ends, which lost 0 bases and 4 bases, there was a span of 25 bases. CDR1 MNHEY and CDR2 SVGEGT come from the germline V gene. The CDR3 spells CASSYSIPTSISAGYEQYF. As DNA, the CDR3 is TGTGCCAGCAGTTACTCGATCCCCACTAGCATATCGGCAGGGTACGAGCAGTACTTC.

This clonotype was seen many times. V and J are TRBV28 and TRBJ1-5; tentative D call: TRBD1 (6 bases). This CDR3 spans 14 amino acids. Looked up from germline, CDR1 is MDHEN and CDR2 is SYDVKM. V was clipped by 6 bases and J by 3 bases, with 12 bases between them. CDR3 amino acids: CASSVGQNNQPQHF. CDR3 DNA: TGTGCCAGCAGCGTTGGACAGAACAATCAGCCCCAGCATTTT.

This clonotype showed up just a few times. The V call is TRBV20-1, the J call TRBJ2-3; 9 bases map to TRBD2. V was clipped by 3 bases and J by 3 bases; unmatched bases: 10. The CDR3 length is 16 residues. Germline V gene sequence: CDR1 DFQATT, CDR2 SNEGSKA (reference sequence). The CDR3 protein is CSASRIAGVGTDTQYF. In DNA form, the CDR3 reads TGCAGTGCTAGTCGAATAGCGGGAGTGGGGACAGATACGCAGTATTTT.

This chain links TRBV6-5 with TRBJ2-3; 10 nucleotides line up with TRBD2. The CDR3 is 15 amino acids. Trimming took 5 bases from V and 2 from J; bases not matched to a gene: 4. Germline CDR1 MNHEY, CDR2 SVGAGI. The CDR3 protein is CASSHTSGNTDTQYF. CDR3 DNA sequence: TGTGCCAGCAGTCACACTAGCGGGAACACAGATACGCAGTATTTT.

This sequence joins TRBV6-1 and TRBJ1-4; 7 positions match TRBD1. With 5 bases clipped from V and 8 bases from J, the junction kept 8 bases outside the gene matches. CDR3 length: 14 amino acids. CDR1 and CDR2 (germline): MNHNS, SASEGT. Written as DNA, the CDR3 is TGTGCCAGCAGTACGGACAGGTTAAAGGAAAAACTGTTTTTT. Translated, it gives CASSTDRLKEKLFF.

The V call is TRBV28, the J call TRBJ2-1, with 9 bases matching TRBD1. The CDR3 length is 14 residues. Unmatched junction bases numbered 3, after V lost 1 base and J lost 8 bases. Germline CDR1 reads MDHEN; CDR2 reads SYDVKM. CDR3 region: CASSLLDRGDEQFF. In DNA, the CDR3 is TGTGCCAGCAGTTTATTGGACAGGGGCGATGAGCAGTTCTTC.

V is TRBV6-1 and J is TRBJ2-2; the D gene is possibly TRBD1 (5 bases). Per germline, CDR1 MNHNS and CDR2 SASEGT. With 1 base removed from V and 0 bases from J, the gap between germline ends came to 9 bases. This CDR3 is built from 16 residues. The CDR3 sequence: CASSEVQETNTGELFF. Written as DNA, the CDR3 is TGTGCCAGCAGTGAAGTACAGGAGACGAACACCGGGGAGCTGTTTTTT.

This clonotype was observed a few times. This rearrangement joins TRBV12-3 or TRBV12-4 to TRBJ2-1; 7 bases map to TRBD2. With 5 bases clipped from V and 9 bases from J, the junction kept 25 bases outside the gene matches. The CDR3 is made up of 19 amino acids. The CDR3 DNA sequence: TGTGCCAGCAGTCCATCTCGACTAGCAGTCGGGCTCCCCTGGGGTGAGCAGTTCTTC. Translated: CASSPSRLAVGLPWGEQFF.

The rearrangement joins TRBV20-1 to TRBJ2-7; TRBD1 is a possible D gene (6 bases). The CDR3 has 15 amino acids. The V and J ends lost 8 bases and 3 bases respectively, with 23 bases between them. The germline gives CDR1 DFQATT, CDR2 SNEGSKA (reference sequence). CDR3 residues: CSTTSTGDTYYEQYF. The CDR3 bases are TGCAGTACCACCTCCACCGGGGACACCTACTACGAGCAGTACTTC.

This chain uses TRBV3-1 with TRBJ2-1; tentatively, D is TRBD2 (5 bases). The CDR3 consists of 14 residues. The V end lost 2 bases, the J end lost 9 bases, and 14 bases lay between the germline ends. CDR1 and CDR2 from the germline V gene are LGHDT and YNNKEL (reference sequence). CDR3 nucleotides: TGTGCCAGCAGCCAATCTTGGGAGAGGAGTGAGCAGTTCTTC. Its translation is CASSQSWERSEQFF.

There are many counts of this clonotype. This rearrangement joins TRBV2 to TRBJ2-2; 7 bases fit TRBD1. V was clipped by 5 bases and J by 5 bases; unmatched bases: 11. Germline V gene lookup returns CDR1 SNHLY and CDR2 FYNNEI. The CDR3 extends over 16 amino acids. Here the CDR3 reads CASSSYRDRRTGELFF. The CDR3 DNA reads TGTGCCAGCAGTTCTTACCGGGACAGAAGGACCGGGGAGCTGTTTTTT.

This clonotype was detected only a few times. This CDR3 reads CASRGTGGNNTGELFF. The CDR3 DNA follows: TGTGCCAGCAGGGGGACAGGGGGCAACAACACCGGGGAGCTGTTTTTT. The chain combines TRBV9 with TRBJ2-2, with 12 bases fitting TRBD1. The CDR3 loop spans 16 amino acids. V shed 5 bases, J shed 2 bases, and the junction held 4 bases outside the gene matches. The germline CDR1 and CDR2 sequences are SGDLS and YYNGEE.

The rearrangement joins TRBV5-1 to TRBJ1-3; D perhaps matches TRBD1 (6 bases). Trimming took off 4 bases at V and 3 bases at J, with 14 bases between the two ends. The CDR3 runs to 15 residues. Per the germline V gene, CDR1 is SGHRS and CDR2 is YFSETQ. The CDR3 protein is CASSRGGEIGNTIYF. In DNA form, the CDR3 reads TGCGCCAGCAGCCGAGGGGGGGAAATTGGAAACACCATATATTTT. Together with reference TRBV5-1 and TRBJ1-3, the CDR3 gives the full variable domain: KAGVTQTPRYLIKTRGQQVTLSCSPISGHRSVSWYQQTPGQGLQFLFEYFSETQRNKGNFPGRFSGRQFSNSRSEMNVSTLELGDSALYLCASSRGGEIGNTIYFGEGSWLTVV.

This rearrangement joins TRBV4-3 to TRBJ2-3; D gene uncertain. Germline assignment: CDR1 LGHNA and CDR2 YSLEER. The V and J ends lost 1 base and 6 bases respectively, with 11 bases between them. The CDR3 is made up of 14 amino acids. CDR3 sequence reads: CASSQAYGPDTQYF. CDR3 DNA: TGCGCCAGCAGCCAAGCATACGGCCCCGATACGCAGTATTTT.

The chain has TRBV7-9 and TRBJ2-1; 10 nucleotides match TRBD2. This CDR3 is built from 15 residues. Unmatched junction bases numbered 2, after V lost 0 bases and J lost 6 bases. Germline V gives CDR1 SEHNR, CDR2 FQNEAQ (reference sequence). CDR3 nucleotides: TGTGCCAGCAGCTTAGCGCCTAGCGGGGGCAATGAGCAGTTCTTC. Amino acids: CASSLAPSGGNEQFF.

This chain connects TRBV12-3 or TRBV12-4 to TRBJ2-2; unclear D gene. This CDR3 comprises 11 residues. The V end was cut by 6 bases, the J end by 5 bases, with 4 bases between. In DNA form, the CDR3 reads TGTGCCAGCAGGCAGACCGGGGAGCTGTTTTTT. It codes for CASRQTGELFF.

This clonotype has only a few counts. The V and J genes are TRBV20-1 and TRBJ1-2, with D unclear. The CDR3 sequence is 12 residues long. From germline, CDR1 is DFQATT and CDR2 SNEGSKA (reference sequence). With 1 base removed from V and 8 bases from J, the gap between germline ends came to 11 bases. Written as DNA, the CDR3 is TGCAGTGCTAGAGGACCAGCCGGGGGCTACACCTTC. Translation: CSARGPAGGYTF.

This chain connects TRBV7-9 to TRBJ2-3; 10 bases fit TRBD2. V was clipped by 7 bases and J by 0 bases; unmatched bases: 13. Germline assignment: CDR1 SEHNR and CDR2 FQNEAQ (reference sequence). This CDR3 has 18 residues. The CDR3 spells CASISKREGPSSTDTQYF. As DNA, the CDR3 is TGTGCCAGCATCAGCAAGCGGGAGGGCCCCTCTAGCACAGATACGCAGTATTTT.

This clonotype occurred many times. The J gene is TRBJ2-7, the V gene TRBV5-1; possibly TRBD1 for D (6 bases). Per the germline V gene, CDR1 is SGHRS and CDR2 is YFSETQ. V was shortened by 4 bases and J by 7 bases, with 12 bases between the two germline ends. This CDR3 spans 12 amino acids. The CDR3 DNA reads as TGCGCCAGCAGCCCGGCTAGGGGGGAGCAGTACTTC. Amino acids: CASSPARGEQYF.

The chain is built from TRBV7-3 and TRBJ2-1, with D possibly TRBD2 on 5 matching bases. Trimming took 6 bases from V and 8 from J, leaving 14 bases between them. There are 13 residues in the CDR3. Germline CDR1 and CDR2: SGHTA and FQGTGA. CDR3 sequence (DNA): TGTGCCAGCAGTTCTCTCCACGGGGATGAGCAGTTCTTC. It yields the protein CASSSLHGDEQFF.

This clonotype was seen repeatedly, ten times or more. The V call is TRBV28, the J call TRBJ2-7, with D unclear. In germline, CDR1 is MDHEN, CDR2 SYDVKM. V dropped 6 bases and J dropped 2 bases, with 8 bases sitting between them. The CDR3 runs to 12 residues. The CDR3 loop is CASRGNPYEQYF. Written as DNA, the CDR3 is TGTGCCAGCAGGGGGAACCCCTACGAGCAGTACTTC.

The genes are TRBV29-1 and TRBJ2-6; no definite D call. Germline lookup yields CDR1 SQVTM and CDR2 ANQGSEA. The CDR3 loop spans 15 amino acids. The ends were cut back, 6 bases at V and 0 bases at J, with 12 bases in the middle. Here the CDR3 reads CSVPARHSGANVLTF. The CDR3 nucleotides read TGCAGCGTCCCAGCCCGGCACTCTGGGGCCAACGTCCTGACTTTC. Full variable domain (rest looked up from reference TRBV29-1 and TRBJ2-6): SAVISQKPSRDICQRGTSLTIQCQVDSQVTMMFWYRQQPGQSLTLIATANQGSEATYESGFVIDKFPISRPNLTFSTLTVSNMSPEDSSIYLCSVPARHSGANVLTFGAGSRLTVL.